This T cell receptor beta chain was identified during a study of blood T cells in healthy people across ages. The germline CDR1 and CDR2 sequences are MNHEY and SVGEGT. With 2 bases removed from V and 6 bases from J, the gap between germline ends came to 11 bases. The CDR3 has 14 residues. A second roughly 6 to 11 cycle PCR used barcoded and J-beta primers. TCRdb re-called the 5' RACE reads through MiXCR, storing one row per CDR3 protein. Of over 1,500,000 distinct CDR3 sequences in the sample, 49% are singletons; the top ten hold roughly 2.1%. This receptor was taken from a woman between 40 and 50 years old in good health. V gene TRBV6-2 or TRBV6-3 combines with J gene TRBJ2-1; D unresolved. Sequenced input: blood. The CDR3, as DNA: TGTGCCAGCAGTTACCCACCGCGGCGCAATGAGCAGTTCTTC. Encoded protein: CASSYPPRRNEQFF.